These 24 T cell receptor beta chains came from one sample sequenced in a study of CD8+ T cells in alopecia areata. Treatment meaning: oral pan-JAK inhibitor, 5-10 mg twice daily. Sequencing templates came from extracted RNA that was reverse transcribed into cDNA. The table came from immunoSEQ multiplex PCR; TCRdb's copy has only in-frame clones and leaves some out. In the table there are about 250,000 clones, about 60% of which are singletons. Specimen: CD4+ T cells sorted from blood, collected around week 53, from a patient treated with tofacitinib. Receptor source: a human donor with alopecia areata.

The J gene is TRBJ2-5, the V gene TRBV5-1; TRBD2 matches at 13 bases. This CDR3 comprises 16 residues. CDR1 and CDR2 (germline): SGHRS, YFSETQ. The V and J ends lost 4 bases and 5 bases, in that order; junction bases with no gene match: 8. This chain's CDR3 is CASSPTSGGHGETQYF. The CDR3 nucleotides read TGCGCCAGCAGCCCGACTAGCGGGGGGCATGGGGAGACCCAGTACTTC.

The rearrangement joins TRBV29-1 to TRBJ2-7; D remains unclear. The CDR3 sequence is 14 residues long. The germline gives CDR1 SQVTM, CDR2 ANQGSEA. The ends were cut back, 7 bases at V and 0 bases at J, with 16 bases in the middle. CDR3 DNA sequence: TGCAGCGCTGCCGGGCCCCATCGCTCCTACGAGCAGTACTTC. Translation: CSAAGPHRSYEQYF.

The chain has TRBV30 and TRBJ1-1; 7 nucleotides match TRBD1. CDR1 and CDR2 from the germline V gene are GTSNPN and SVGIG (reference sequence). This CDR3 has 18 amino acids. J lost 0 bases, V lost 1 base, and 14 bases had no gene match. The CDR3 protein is CAWSGWDRTYYMNTEAFF. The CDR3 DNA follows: TGTGCCTGGAGTGGTTGGGACAGAACCTACTACATGAACACTGAAGCTTTCTTT.

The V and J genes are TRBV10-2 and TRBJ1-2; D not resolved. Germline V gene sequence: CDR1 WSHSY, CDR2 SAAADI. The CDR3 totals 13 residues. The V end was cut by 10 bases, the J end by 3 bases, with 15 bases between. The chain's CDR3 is CATTRSADYGYTF. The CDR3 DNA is TGCGCCACCACAAGGTCCGCAGACTATGGCTACACCTTC.

The CDR3 coding sequence is TGTGCCAGCAGCCGGCCGGGCAGGGCAGAGACCCAGTACTTC. Translating gives CASSRPGRAETQYF. The V gene is TRBV7-2, the J gene TRBJ2-5; a weak D match, TRBD1 (5 bases). Trimming left V 5 bases short and J 4 bases short, with 14 bases between. The CDR3 sequence is 14 residues long. CDR1 and CDR2 from the germline V gene are SGHTA and FQGNSA.

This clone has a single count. This CDR3 reads CASSGDRSYYGYTF. The CDR3 DNA is TGTGCCAGCAGTGGGGACAGGAGCTACTATGGCTACACCTTC. The rearrangement uses TRBV2 and TRBJ1-2, with 8 bases fitting TRBD1. The CDR3 covers 14 residues. J lost 3 bases, V lost 4 bases, and 4 bases had no gene match. Germline lookup yields CDR1 SNHLY and CDR2 FYNNEI.

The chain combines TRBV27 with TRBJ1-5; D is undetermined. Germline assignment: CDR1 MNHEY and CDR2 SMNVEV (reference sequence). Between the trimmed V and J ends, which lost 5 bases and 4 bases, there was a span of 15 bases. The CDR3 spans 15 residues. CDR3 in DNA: TGTGCCAGCAGTAACACCGGACGGCAGAATCAGCCCCAGCATTTT. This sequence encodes CASSNTGRQNQPQHF.

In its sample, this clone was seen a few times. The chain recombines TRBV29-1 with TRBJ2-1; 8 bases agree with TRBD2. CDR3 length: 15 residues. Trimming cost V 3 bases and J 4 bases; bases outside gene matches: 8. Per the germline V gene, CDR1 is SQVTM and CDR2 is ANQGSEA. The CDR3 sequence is CSVDRSGGPYNEQFF. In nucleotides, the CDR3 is TGCAGCGTTGACCGAAGCGGGGGACCATACAATGAGCAGTTCTTC.

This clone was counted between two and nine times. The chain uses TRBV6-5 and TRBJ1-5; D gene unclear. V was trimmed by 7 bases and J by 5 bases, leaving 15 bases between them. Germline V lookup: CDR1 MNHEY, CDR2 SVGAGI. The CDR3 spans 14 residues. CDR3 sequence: CASMGSPRYQPQHF. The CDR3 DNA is TGTGCCAGCATGGGGAGCCCCAGGTATCAGCCCCAGCATTTT.

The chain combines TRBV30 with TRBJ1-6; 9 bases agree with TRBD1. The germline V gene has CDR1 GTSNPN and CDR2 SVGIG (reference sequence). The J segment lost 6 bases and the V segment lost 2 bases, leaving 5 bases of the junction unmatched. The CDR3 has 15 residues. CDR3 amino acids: CAWSLGDRANSPLHF. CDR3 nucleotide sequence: TGTGCCTGGAGTTTGGGGGACAGGGCTAATTCACCCCTCCACTTT.

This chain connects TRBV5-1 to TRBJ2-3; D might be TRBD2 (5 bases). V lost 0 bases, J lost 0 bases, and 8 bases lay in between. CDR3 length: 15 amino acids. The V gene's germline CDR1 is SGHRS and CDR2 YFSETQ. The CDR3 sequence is CASSLDGLSTDTQYF. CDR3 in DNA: TGCGCCAGCAGCTTGGATGGACTTAGCACAGATACGCAGTATTTT.

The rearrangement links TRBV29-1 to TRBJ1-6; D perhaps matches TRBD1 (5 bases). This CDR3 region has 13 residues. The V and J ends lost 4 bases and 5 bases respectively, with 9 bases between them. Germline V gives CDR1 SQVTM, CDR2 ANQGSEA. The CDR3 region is CSVGAGNNSPLHF. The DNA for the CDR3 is TGCAGCGTTGGGGCAGGGAATAATTCACCCCTCCACTTT. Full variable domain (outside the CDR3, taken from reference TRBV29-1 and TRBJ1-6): SAVISQKPSRDICQRGTSLTIQCQVDSQVTMMFWYRQQPGQSLTLIATANQGSEATYESGFVIDKFPISRPNLTFSTLTVSNMSPEDSSIYLCSVGAGNNSPLHFGNGTRLTVT.

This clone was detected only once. CDR3 loop: CASSEIGQGTSYEQYF. In DNA form, the CDR3 reads TGTGCCAGCAGTGAAATCGGGCAGGGGACCTCCTACGAGCAGTACTTC. The rearrangement uses TRBV6-1 and TRBJ2-7; possibly TRBD1 for D (6 bases). The CDR3 loop spans 16 amino acids. Germline CDR1 is MNHNS and CDR2 is SASEGT. The V end was cut by 2 bases, the J end by 0 bases, with 14 bases between.

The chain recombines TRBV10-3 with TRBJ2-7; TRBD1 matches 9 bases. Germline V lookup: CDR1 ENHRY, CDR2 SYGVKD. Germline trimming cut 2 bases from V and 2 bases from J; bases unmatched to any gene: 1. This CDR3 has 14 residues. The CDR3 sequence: CAISEGDRAYEQYF. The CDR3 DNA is TGTGCCATCAGTGAGGGGGACAGGGCCTACGAGCAGTACTTC.

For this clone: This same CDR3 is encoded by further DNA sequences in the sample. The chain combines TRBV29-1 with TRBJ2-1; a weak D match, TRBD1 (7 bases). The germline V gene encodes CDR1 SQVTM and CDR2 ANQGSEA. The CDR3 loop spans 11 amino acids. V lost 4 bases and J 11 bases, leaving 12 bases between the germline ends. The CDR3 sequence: CSVGAGQKQFF. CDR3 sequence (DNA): TGCAGCGTTGGCGCGGGACAGAAGCAGTTCTTC.

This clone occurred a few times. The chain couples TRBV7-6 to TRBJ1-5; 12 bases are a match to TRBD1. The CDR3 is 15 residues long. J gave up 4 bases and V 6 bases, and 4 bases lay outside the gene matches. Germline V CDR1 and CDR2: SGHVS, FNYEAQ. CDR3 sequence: CASSRDRGLNQPQHF. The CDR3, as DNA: TGTGCCAGCAGTCGGGACAGGGGGCTTAATCAGCCCCAGCATTTT.

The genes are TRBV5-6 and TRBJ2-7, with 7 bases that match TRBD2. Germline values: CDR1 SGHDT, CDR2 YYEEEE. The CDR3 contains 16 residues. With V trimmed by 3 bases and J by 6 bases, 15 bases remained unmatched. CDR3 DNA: TGTGCCAGCAGCTCACGCACCGACAGCGGCGGGGGCGAGCAGTACTTC. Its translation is CASSSRTDSGGGEQYF.

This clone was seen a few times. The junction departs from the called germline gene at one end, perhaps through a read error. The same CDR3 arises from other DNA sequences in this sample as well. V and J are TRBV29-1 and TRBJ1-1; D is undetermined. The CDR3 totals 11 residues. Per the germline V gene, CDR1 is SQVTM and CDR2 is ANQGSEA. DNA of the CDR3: TGCAGCGTTCAAGAGAACACTGAAGCTTTCTTT. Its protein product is CSVQENTEAFF.

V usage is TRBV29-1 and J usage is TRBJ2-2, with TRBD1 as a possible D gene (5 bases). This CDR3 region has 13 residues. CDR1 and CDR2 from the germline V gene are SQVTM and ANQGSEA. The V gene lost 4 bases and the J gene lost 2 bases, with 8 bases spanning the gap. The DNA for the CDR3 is TGCAGCGTTGTCAGGGAAAACACCGGGGAGCTGTTTTTT. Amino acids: CSVVRENTGELFF.

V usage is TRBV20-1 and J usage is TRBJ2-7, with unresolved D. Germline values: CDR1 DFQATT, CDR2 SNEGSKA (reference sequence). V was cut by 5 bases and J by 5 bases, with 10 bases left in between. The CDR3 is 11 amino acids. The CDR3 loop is CSAYVANEQYF. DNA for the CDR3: TGCAGTGCTTATGTCGCGAACGAGCAGTACTTC.

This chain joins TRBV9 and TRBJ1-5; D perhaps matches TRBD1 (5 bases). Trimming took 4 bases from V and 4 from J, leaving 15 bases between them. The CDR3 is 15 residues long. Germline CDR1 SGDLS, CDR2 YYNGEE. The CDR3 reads CASSPTWGGNQPQHF. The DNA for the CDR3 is TGTGCCAGCAGCCCAACGTGGGGCGGAAATCAGCCCCAGCATTTT. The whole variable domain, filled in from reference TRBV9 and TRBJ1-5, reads DSGVTQTPKHLITATGQRVTLRCSPRSGDLSVYWYQQSLDQGLQFLIQYYNGEERAKGNILERFSAQQFPDLHSELNLSSLELGDSALYFCASSPTWGGNQPQHFGDGTRLSIL.

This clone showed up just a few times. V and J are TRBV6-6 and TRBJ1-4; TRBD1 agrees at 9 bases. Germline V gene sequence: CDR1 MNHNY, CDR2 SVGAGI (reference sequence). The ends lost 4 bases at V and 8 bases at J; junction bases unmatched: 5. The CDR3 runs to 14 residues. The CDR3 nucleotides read TGTGCCAGCAGTTCCGGACAGGGGCAAGAAAAACTGTTTTTT. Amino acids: CASSSGQGQEKLFF.

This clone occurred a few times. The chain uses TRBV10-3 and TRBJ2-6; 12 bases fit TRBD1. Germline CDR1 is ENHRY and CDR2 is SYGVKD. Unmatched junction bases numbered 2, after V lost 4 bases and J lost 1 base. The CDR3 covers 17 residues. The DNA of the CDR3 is TGTGCCATCAGTGCGGGACAGGGGGCTTCTGGGGCCAACGTCCTGACTTTC. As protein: CAISAGQGASGANVLTF.

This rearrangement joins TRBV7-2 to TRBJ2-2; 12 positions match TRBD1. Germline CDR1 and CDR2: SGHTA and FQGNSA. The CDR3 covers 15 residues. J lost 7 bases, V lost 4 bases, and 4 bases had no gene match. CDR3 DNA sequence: TGTGCCAGCAGCTCGGGACAGGGGGCAGTCGGGGAGCTGTTTTTT. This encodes CASSSGQGAVGELFF.